This TCR beta chain appears in the sequencing data of a study of blood T cell repertoires in COVID-19. Whole-study context: Sites across the United States, Italy and Spain contributed samples from acute and convalescent COVID-19.

In the authors' methods: Estimates of nucleated cell counts were drawn from the amplification of reference gene primers. Clones were sequenced by immunoSEQ multiplex PCR, and TCRdb holds only the in-frame ones, with some missing. That table furnishes V, J and clone size, whereas the DNA furnished D and trimming. The sample gives about 50,000 clones, 87% of which show up once; 2.1% is in the top ten. This CDR3 has 15 residues. With 3 bases removed from V and 5 bases from J, the gap between germline ends came to 14 bases. In germline, CDR1 is KGHSH, CDR2 LQKENI. The Seattle patients, enrolled during active infection, were followed longitudinally.

The genes are TRBV18 and TRBJ1-5; a weak D match, TRBD1 (6 bases). This TCR came from a woman of 80 years or more with COVID-19, enrolled during active disease. The sample taken for sequencing was peripheral blood. The CDR3 loop reads CASSPGVGGDQPQHF. CDR3 DNA: TGTGCCAGCTCACCGGGGGTAGGGGGAGATCAGCCCCAGCATTTT. Based on the CDR3 plus reference TRBV18 and TRBJ1-5, the full variable domain is NAGVMQNPRHLVRRRGQEARLRCSPMKGHSHVYWYRQLPEEGLKFMVYLQKENIIDESGMPKERFSAEFPKEGPSILRIQQVVRGDSAAYFCASSPGVGGDQPQHFGDGTRLSIL.